This TCR beta chain emerged from a study of T cells in Graves' hyperthyroidism and ophthalmopathy (dated by TCRdb to between 2017 and 2020). The study in broad terms: Peripheral blood was collected at initial diagnosis, before any treatment. An independent validation cohort of about 20 hyperthyroidism patients and 17 patients who later progressed to ophthalmopathy tested prospective prediction of ophthalmopathy. According to the paper, TCR Vbeta CDR3 sequencing was carried out on over 130 peripheral blood samples, which came from fewer than 50 ophthalmopathy, 75 or so hyperthyroidism and around 17 progressor patients. In addition, the study compared T-cell repertoires in thyroid tissue and in blood from roughly 6 Graves' hyperthyroidism patients. The roughly 90 discovery patients were divided at random into training and test sets in a 7:3 ratio. TCR V-J signatures able to tell the groups apart were searched for in a discovery cohort of 95 or so patients, of whom around 43 had Graves' ophthalmopathy and more than 55 had stable Graves' hyperthyroidism. Once sampling was done, hyperthyroidism patients were given methimazole at a starting dose of 30 mg daily, whereas ophthalmopathy patients were given high-dose intravenous methylprednisolone.

The germline V and J ends show losses of 7 bases and 7 bases respectively, and no gene match explains 12 bases of the junction. CDR1 and CDR2, per the germline V gene, are SNHLY and FYNNEI. The CDR3, from cysteine to phenylalanine, totals 15 residues. Left in the record is the CDR3 DNA by itself, 45 bases read in frame from the first base. Regarding this clonotype: Its specific antigen is unknown. No much larger clonotype is one base removed from it; base qualities were not supplied.

TCR beta CDR3 regions were amplified from RNA transcripts. The first round of RT-PCR for the TCR CDR3 was performed with the HTBI primer set and the Qiagen OneStep RT-PCR kit. Libraries were constructed in a second round of multiplex PCR, after which size selection and purification were carried out. Libraries were sequenced paired-end with 100 bp reads on an Illumina HiSeq2000. Processing in the source paper ran as follows. Raw data were processed with SOAPnuke, discarding reads with adapters, uncalled bases, mean Phred below 15, or no exact constant-primer or identifier match. COPE v1.2.5 was used to merge the high-quality paired reads, and each unique nucleotide sequence was defined as a clonotype. Clonotypes were aligned to IMGT TRBV, TRBD and TRBJ reference segments using MiTCR v1.1. The analysis was restricted to V-J combinations with a frequency above 0.0001, which together covered 99.2% of the repertoires. The TCS score was defined as F50 (clonal expansion) divided by E x V (chaos), with BLOSUM62-based TCRdist calculated between CDR3 peptides within each V-J. Welch's t-statistics and random forest reduced around 510 V-J features to 10 to 15, which were used in a naive Bayes classifier (R e1071). The public reads were run again by TCRdb, first through fastp at Q25 and then through MiXCR, and only productive beta chains were kept. Each entry merges the rows of one CDR3 protein and shows their most common DNA and genes. The V and J calls and clone size are TCRdb's, not the authors'. Present in this sample are roughly 630,000 distinct CDR3 sequences, 15% to 18% of which were seen just once. The biggest ten clones account for around 7.8% of the sample.

Results the study describes overall, beyond this receptor: Ophthalmopathy was separated from stable hyperthyroidism by a 13 V-J signature model, with approximately 90% sensitivity and approximately 84% specificity obtained in cross-validation and 80%/75% obtained in testing. Blood samples also contained most of the expanded thyroid clonotypes (frequency above 0.001), which suggests that blood repertoires may reflect thyroid immune responses. Sample size was not statistically predetermined, and blinding of investigators to group allocation was not performed. In validation, the model predicted progression to ophthalmopathy a median of 6.5 months before onset, with approximately 70% sensitivity and nearly 75% specificity.

Stable Graves' hyperthyroidism was defined as no progression to ophthalmopathy during 18 months of follow-up. The hyperthyroidism patients were between 18 and 65 years old and newly diagnosed, with a disease duration of less than 2 months. Exclusion was applied to patients with uncontrolled infections, other autoimmune diseases, pregnancy or lactation. Diagnoses were based on clinical symptoms, serum thyroxine and TRAb, thyroid ultrasound and orbital computed tomography. PBMCs were separated from over 9 ml of fresh peripheral blood using Ficoll-Paque density gradient centrifugation. Total RNA was extracted with Trizol reagent, and quality was checked on an Agilent 2100 Bioanalyzer.

The sample was blood. This chain is built from TRBV2 and TRBJ2-2; 7 middle bases align to TRBD2. This sequence was found in a woman in her thirties with Graves' hyperthyroidism. The nucleotide sequence reads as follows: TGTGCCAGCATGACGAACAGCGGGAAAGGCGGGGAGCTGTTTTTT. It translates as CASMTNSGKGGELFF.